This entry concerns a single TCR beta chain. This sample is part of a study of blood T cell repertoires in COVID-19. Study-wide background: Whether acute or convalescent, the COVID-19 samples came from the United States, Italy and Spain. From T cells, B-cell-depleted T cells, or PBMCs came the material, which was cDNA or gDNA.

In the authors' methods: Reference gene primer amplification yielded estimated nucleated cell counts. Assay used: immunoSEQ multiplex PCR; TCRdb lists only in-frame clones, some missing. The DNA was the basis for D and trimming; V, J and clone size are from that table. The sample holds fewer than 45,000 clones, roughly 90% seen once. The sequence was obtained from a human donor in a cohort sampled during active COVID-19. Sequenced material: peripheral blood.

Written as DNA, the CDR3 is TGTGCCAGCAGCTTTGAACGGCACCGGGACAGGGACTACGAGCAGTACTTC. Its translation is CASSFERHRDRDYEQYF. The chain joins TRBV7-9 to TRBJ2-7, with 9 bases fitting TRBD1. The CDR3 sequence is 17 residues long. V dropped 3 bases and J dropped 3; count of bases not matched to a gene: 12. Germline V lookup: CDR1 SEHNR, CDR2 FQNEAQ (reference sequence).